The 29 T cell receptor beta chains given below trace back to one sample, sequenced in a study of memory CD8 T cells in hepatitis C reinfection (dated by TCRdb to between 2016 and 2019). The library came from the immunoSEQ multiplex PCR assay. TCRdb's version of the immuneACCESS table is confined to in-frame rearrangements and falls short of the full clone set. An unresolved V gene accounts for under half of the shortfall where checked; the remainder is of unknown origin. This sample comprises about 45,000 clones, roughly 90% of them detected only once. The ten largest make up under 1.5% of the sample. The label giving this sample's time point can be read as: peak reinfection, 3 to 8 weeks after reinfection detection. The sorted cells were sequenced directly ex vivo, without any in vitro expansion ahead of TCR sequencing. Sequenced material: naive CD8+ T cells sorted from blood. The label giving this sample's cell subset or site can be read as: total naive CD8+CD45RO- T cells. The receptors here all came from a man younger than 30 with hepatitis C virus infection.

The chain carries TRBV4-1 and TRBJ1-2; D perhaps matches TRBD1 (6 bases). The length of the CDR3 is 16 residues. Germline CDR1 and CDR2: MGHRA and YSYEKL. The ends were cut back, 3 bases at V and 0 bases at J, with 14 bases in the middle. The CDR3 coding sequence is TGCGCCAGCAGCCACCCGGACAGCGTAACTAACTATGGCTACACCTTC. Translating gives CASSHPDSVTNYGYTF.

The rearrangement uses TRBV11-2 and TRBJ1-4; D is unresolved. Trimming left V 1 base short and J 0 bases short, with 9 bases between. CDR1 is SGHAT and CDR2 is FQNNGV in the germline V gene. The CDR3 totals 16 residues. CDR3 region: CASSLGVLATNEKLFF. The CDR3 bases are TGTGCCAGCAGCTTAGGAGTACTTGCAACTAATGAAAAACTGTTTTTT.

The rearrangement joins TRBV19 to TRBJ2-7, with 8 positions matching TRBD1. V shed 5 bases, J shed 0 bases, and the junction held 3 bases outside the gene matches. The CDR3 consists of 14 residues. The germline V gene encodes CDR1 LNHDA and CDR2 SQIVND (reference sequence). In DNA, the CDR3 is TGTGCCAGTAGTCCCACAGGGGGCTCCTACGAGCAGTACTTC. Translation: CASSPTGGSYEQYF.

This chain uses TRBV2 with TRBJ2-1; 11 positions agree with TRBD1. The germline V gene encodes CDR1 SNHLY and CDR2 FYNNEI. The CDR3 totals 16 residues. Unmatched junction bases numbered 12, after V lost 7 bases and J lost 7 bases. CDR3 in amino acids: CASTGTGGLGGNEQFF. The CDR3 nucleotides read TGTGCCAGCACTGGGACAGGGGGGTTGGGTGGGAATGAGCAGTTCTTC.

The chain recombines TRBV7-9 with TRBJ2-1; 8 bases are a match to TRBD2. CDR3 size: 15 residues. With 1 base clipped from V and 8 bases from J, the junction kept 7 bases outside the gene matches. CDR1 and CDR2 from the germline V gene are SEHNR and FQNEAQ (reference sequence). This CDR3 is CASSLDQRTSYEQFF. Here the CDR3 DNA reads TGTGCCAGCAGCTTAGATCAGAGGACTAGCTATGAGCAGTTCTTC.

V and J are TRBV29-1 and TRBJ2-1, with D unresolved. Germline V lookup: CDR1 SQVTM, CDR2 ANQGSEA. CDR3 size: 13 residues. Trimming took off 3 bases at V and 2 bases at J, with 8 bases between the two ends. CDR3 protein: CSVEAPAYNEQFF. CDR3 DNA: TGCAGCGTTGAGGCTCCAGCCTACAATGAGCAGTTCTTC.

The chain is built from TRBV5-1 and TRBJ2-1; 11 bases match TRBD2. V shed 4 bases and J 7 bases; nucleotides not matched to a gene: 10. The CDR3 has 16 residues. CDR1 is SGHRS and CDR2 is YFSETQ in the germline V gene. CDR3 sequence reads: CASSGITGTSGNEQFF. CDR3 coding DNA: TGCGCCAGCAGCGGGATTACCGGGACTAGCGGAAATGAGCAGTTCTTC.

This sequence joins TRBV4-1 and TRBJ2-6, with 12 bases aligning to TRBD1. CDR3 length: 19 amino acids. The V and J ends lost 1 base and 1 base, in that order; junction bases with no gene match: 5. Germline CDR1 and CDR2: MGHRA and YSYEKL. CDR3 DNA sequence: TGCGCCAGCAGCCAAGCAGGGACAGGGGGCTTTTCTGGGGCCAACGTCCTGACTTTC. Amino acids: CASSQAGTGGFSGANVLTF.

The chain links TRBV4-1 to TRBJ2-3; 14 bases are a match to TRBD2. The germline V gene has CDR1 MGHRA and CDR2 YSYEKL. The CDR3 covers 18 residues. The junction had 10 bases not matched to a gene; V was cut back by 3 bases and J by 5 bases. The CDR3 sequence is CASSQPGLAGERKDTQYF. DNA of the CDR3: TGCGCCAGCAGCCAGCCGGGACTAGCGGGAGAGAGAAAAGATACGCAGTATTTT.

The J gene is TRBJ1-1, the V gene TRBV6-6; 9 bases fit TRBD1. The CDR3 spans 14 residues. V gave up 0 bases and J gave up 8 bases; unmatched junction bases: 4. From germline, CDR1 is MNHNY and CDR2 SVGAGI (reference sequence). The CDR3 spells CASSYSTGTGEAFF. The DNA of the CDR3 is TGTGCCAGCAGTTACTCGACCGGGACAGGGGAAGCTTTCTTT.

This sequence joins TRBV4-1 and TRBJ2-3, with D hard to call. The CDR3 runs 20 residues. Germline V gene lookup returns CDR1 MGHRA and CDR2 YSYEKL. The V gene lost 3 bases and the J gene lost 0 bases, with 25 bases spanning the gap. The CDR3 DNA sequence: TGCGCCAGCAGCCAGAGGCCCGGCCCCCCGAGAACTCCTAGCACAGATACGCAGTATTTT. This encodes CASSQRPGPPRTPSTDTQYF.

V and J are TRBV15 and TRBJ1-4; weak D call: TRBD1 (6 bases). Germline loops: CDR1 LNHNV, CDR2 YYDKDF (reference sequence). Trimming left V 5 bases short and J 4 bases short, with 14 bases between. The CDR3 has 15 residues. CDR3 loop: CATSGSEGDNEKLFF. DNA of the CDR3: TGTGCCACCAGCGGTTCCGAGGGGGATAATGAAAAACTGTTTTTT.

The V gene is TRBV7-9, the J gene TRBJ1-1, with 7 positions matching TRBD1. Per germline, CDR1 SEHNR and CDR2 FQNEAQ (reference sequence). The V gene end was trimmed by 6 bases and the J gene end by 10 bases; junction bases not matched to a gene: 14. The CDR3 extends over 14 amino acids. This chain's CDR3 is CASSHLTGAFGAFF. CDR3 nucleotide sequence: TGTGCCAGCAGTCACCTAACAGGGGCGTTTGGAGCTTTCTTT. The full variable domain, with the rest looked up from reference TRBV7-9 and TRBJ1-1, is DTGVSQNPRHKITKRGQNVTFRCDPISEHNRLYWYRQTLGQGPEFLTYFQNEAQLEKSRLLSDRFSAERPKGSFSTLEIQRTEQGDSAMYLCASSHLTGAFGAFFGQGTRLTVV.

V and J are TRBV19 and TRBJ1-1; 8 positions agree with TRBD1. Per the germline V gene, CDR1 is LNHDA and CDR2 is SQIVND (reference sequence). After removal of 2 bases from V and 1 base from J, the junction contained 6 bases not matched to a gene. This CDR3 spans 16 amino acids. CDR3 nucleotide sequence: TGTGCCAGTAGTATACTTCCGGGACAGGAGAACACTGAAGCTTTCTTT. This gives the protein CASSILPGQENTEAFF.

V usage is TRBV7-9 and J usage is TRBJ2-3; D perhaps matches TRBD1 (6 bases). The V end was cut by 3 bases, the J end by 5 bases, with 12 bases between. This CDR3 comprises 14 residues. Germline V gene data show CDR1 as SEHNR and CDR2 as FQNEAQ (reference sequence). CDR3 DNA: TGTGCCAGCAGCTTGTCTGGGGGCGGAGATACGCAGTATTTT. Translating it yields CASSLSGGGDTQYF.

This clone was seen just once. The V call is TRBV5-6, the J call TRBJ2-2, with TRBD1 identical over 8 bases. Germline assignment: CDR1 SGHDT and CDR2 YYEEEE. Losses at the gene ends were 1 base for V and 5 bases for J; bases not matched to a gene: 4. The CDR3 contains 15 residues. The DNA for the CDR3 is TGTGCCAGCAGCTTGTCCCAGGGGGCAACCGGGGAGCTGTTTTTT. It is translated as CASSLSQGATGELFF.

The V call is TRBV30, the J call TRBJ2-3; TRBD2 aligns across 10 bases. This CDR3 is built from 16 residues. With 1 base clipped from V and 4 bases from J, the junction kept 8 bases outside the gene matches. Germline CDR1 and CDR2: GTSNPN and SVGIG (reference sequence). CDR3 DNA sequence: TGTGCCTGGAGTGGGCCCTCCAGCGGGGGGGCAGATACGCAGTATTTT. Its translation: CAWSGPSSGGADTQYF.

The rearrangement uses TRBV5-4 and TRBJ2-5; perhaps TRBD1 as D (6 bases). V was trimmed by 0 bases and J by 6 bases, leaving 18 bases between them. In germline, CDR1 is SGHNT, CDR2 YYREEE (reference sequence). The CDR3 is 16 residues long. CDR3 nucleotides: TGTGCCAGCAGCTTGGAGAGGGGACATTTAGGAAAGACCCAGTACTTC. It translates to CASSLERGHLGKTQYF.

The gene calls are TRBV7-9 and TRBJ1-2; 7 positions agree with TRBD1. With V trimmed by 5 bases and J by 3 bases, 6 bases remained unmatched. This CDR3 is built from 14 residues. Germline assignment: CDR1 SEHNR and CDR2 FQNEAQ (reference sequence). CDR3 DNA: TGTGCCAGCAGCCCTCGACAGGGTGACTATGGCTACACCTTC. The encoded protein is CASSPRQGDYGYTF.

This clone was seen more than once but under ten times. This rearrangement joins TRBV5-1 to TRBJ1-1; no clear D. Germline CDR1 is SGHRS and CDR2 is YFSETQ. Trimming pared 2 bases from V and 6 bases from J, leaving 14 bases between. The CDR3 loop spans 14 amino acids. The CDR3 bases are TGCGCCAGCAGCTTTGAGGGAAAGTGGGCTGAAGCTTTCTTT. As protein: CASSFEGKWAEAFF.

The gene calls are TRBV9 and TRBJ2-3; 12 bases are a match to TRBD2. V was pared by 3 bases and J by 6 bases, with 5 bases of the junction left unmatched. CDR1 is SGDLS and CDR2 is YYNGEE in the germline V gene. This CDR3 comprises 15 residues. The CDR3 reads CASSASLAGGDTQYF. CDR3 nucleotides: TGTGCCAGCAGCGCCAGTCTAGCGGGAGGGGATACGCAGTATTTT.

In DNA form, the CDR3 reads TGTGCCAGCAGCGCCCGACAGGGAGCGGCCGAGCAGTACGTC. It codes for CASSARQGAAEQYV. The gene calls are TRBV7-8 and TRBJ2-7; 7 bases map to TRBD1. V shed 5 bases, J shed 6 bases, and the junction held 10 bases outside the gene matches. CDR3 length: 14 amino acids. The germline V gene encodes CDR1 SGHVS and CDR2 FQNEAQ.

The CDR3 DNA is TGCGCCAGCAGGCCGGGAGGCGGGGAGCTGTTTTTT. This encodes CASRPGGGELFF. V gene TRBV10-2 combines with J gene TRBJ2-2; TRBD2 matches at 7 bases. The CDR3 consists of 12 residues. Germline V gene data show CDR1 as WSHSY and CDR2 as SAAADI. With 6 bases clipped from V and 7 bases from J, the junction kept 2 bases outside the gene matches.

This chain uses TRBV15 with TRBJ2-7; TRBD1 agrees at 11 bases. The trim removed 6 bases at V and 4 bases at J, leaving 2 bases unmatched. Germline CDR1 and CDR2: LNHNV and YYDKDF (reference sequence). The CDR3 spans 13 residues. The CDR3 sequence is CATRGTGGYEQYV. CDR3 in DNA: TGTGCCACCAGGGGGACAGGGGGTTACGAGCAGTACGTC.

This clone was counted once. The gene calls are TRBV19 and TRBJ1-5; D perhaps matches TRBD1 (6 bases). The CDR3 is made up of 15 amino acids. V was clipped by 2 bases and J by 3 bases, with 11 bases between them. Germline CDR1 reads LNHDA; CDR2 reads SQIVND (reference sequence). The CDR3 DNA sequence: TGTGCCAGTAGTATAAGGGGGACATCCAATCAGCCCCAGCATTTT. It translates to CASSIRGTSNQPQHF.

The CDR3 region has the DNA TGTGCCAGCAGCTTAATGCCAAGAGGGACAGGGCTCTACGAGCAGTACTTC. Amino acid sequence: CASSLMPRGTGLYEQYF. The chain links TRBV7-3 to TRBJ2-7; TRBD1 aligns across 9 bases. This CDR3 spans 17 amino acids. Germline CDR1 reads SGHTA; CDR2 reads FQGTGA. V was clipped by 1 base and J by 3 bases; unmatched bases: 10.

This clone has just a few counts. The chain joins TRBV6-1 to TRBJ2-7, with 8 bases identical to TRBD1. The J segment lost 2 bases and the V segment lost 4 bases, leaving 4 bases of the junction unmatched. CDR3 length: 14 residues. In germline, CDR1 is MNHNS, CDR2 SASEGT. The CDR3 sequence is CASSAGTGTYEQYF. The CDR3 DNA follows: TGTGCCAGCAGTGCTGGGACAGGTACCTACGAGCAGTACTTC.

The CDR3 bases are TGTGCCAGCAGCCCCGGGACTAGCTATGAGCAGTTCTTC. This gives the protein CASSPGTSYEQFF. The chain has TRBV7-6 and TRBJ2-1; TRBD2 matches 9 bases. V shed 5 bases and J 8 bases; nucleotides not matched to a gene: 4. Germline CDR1 reads SGHVS; CDR2 reads FNYEAQ. The CDR3 contains 13 residues.

This rearrangement joins TRBV27 to TRBJ1-2; D not certain. There are 17 residues in the CDR3. V gave up 1 base and J gave up 5 bases, with 20 bases separating them. Germline V gene sequence: CDR1 MNHEY, CDR2 SMNVEV (reference sequence). In DNA form, the CDR3 reads TGTGCCAGCAGTTTATTCTCCTCGACACGGCGGGGATATGGCTACACCTTC. As protein: CASSLFSSTRRGYGYTF.